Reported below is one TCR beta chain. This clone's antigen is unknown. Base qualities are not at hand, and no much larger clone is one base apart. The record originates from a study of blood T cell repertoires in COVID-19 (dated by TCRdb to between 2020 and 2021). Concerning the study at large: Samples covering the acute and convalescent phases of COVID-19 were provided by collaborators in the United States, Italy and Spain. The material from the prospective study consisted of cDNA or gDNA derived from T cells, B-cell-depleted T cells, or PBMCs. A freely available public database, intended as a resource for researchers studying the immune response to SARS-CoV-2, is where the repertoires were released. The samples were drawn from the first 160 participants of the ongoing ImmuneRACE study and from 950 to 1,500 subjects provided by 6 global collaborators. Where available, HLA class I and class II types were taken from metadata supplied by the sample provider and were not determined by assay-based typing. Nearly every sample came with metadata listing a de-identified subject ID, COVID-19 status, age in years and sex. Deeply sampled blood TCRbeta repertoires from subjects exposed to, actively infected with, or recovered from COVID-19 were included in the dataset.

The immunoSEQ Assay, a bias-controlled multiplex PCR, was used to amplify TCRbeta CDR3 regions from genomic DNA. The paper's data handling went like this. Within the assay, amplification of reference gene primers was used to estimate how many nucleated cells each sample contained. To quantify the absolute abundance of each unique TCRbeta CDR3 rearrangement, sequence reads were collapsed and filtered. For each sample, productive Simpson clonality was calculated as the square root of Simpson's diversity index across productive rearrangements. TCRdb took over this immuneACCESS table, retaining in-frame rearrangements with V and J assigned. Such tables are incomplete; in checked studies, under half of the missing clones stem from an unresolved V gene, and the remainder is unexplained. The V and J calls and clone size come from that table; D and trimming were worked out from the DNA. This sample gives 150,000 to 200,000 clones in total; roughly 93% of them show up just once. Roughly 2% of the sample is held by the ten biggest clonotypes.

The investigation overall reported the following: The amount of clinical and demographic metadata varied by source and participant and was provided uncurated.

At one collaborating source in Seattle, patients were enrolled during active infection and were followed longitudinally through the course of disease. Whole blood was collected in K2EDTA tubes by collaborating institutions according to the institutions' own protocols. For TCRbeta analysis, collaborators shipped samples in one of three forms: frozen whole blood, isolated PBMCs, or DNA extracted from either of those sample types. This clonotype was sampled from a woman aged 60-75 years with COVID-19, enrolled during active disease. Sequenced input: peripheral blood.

The CDR3 protein: CASSSGVWGTDTQYF. The DNA reads TGTGCCAGCAGTTCAGGGGTTTGGGGCACAGATACGCAGTATTTT. Rearrangement joined TRBV6-5 to TRBJ2-3; TRBD1 is perhaps the D gene, given 6 matching bases. V is pared back by 4 bases and J by 1 base, with 12 bases lying between the germline termini. The CDR3 sequence holds 15 residues, the cysteine and phenylalanine included. The sequence is cut down to CDR3 DNA, 45 bases in frame from base 1. The germline V gene gives CDR1 as MNHEY and CDR2 as SVGAGI.